This T cell receptor beta chain was identified in a study of T-cell memory formation after mild COVID-19. Study details: TCR clusters were mostly confined to one donor each. Study-level points and caveats: That cross-reactive memory joined was suggested by some responding clones appearing in pre-infection memory. Later expanders leaned CD4+, whereas day 15 to 85 contracting clones were balanced CD4/CD8.

Per germline, CDR1 LNHDA and CDR2 SQIVND (reference sequence). The V end was cut by 3 bases, the J end by 3 bases, with 9 bases between. The CDR3 covers 14 residues. In the case of this clonotype: Its antigen is not identified.

Amplification by 5'RACE using constant-segment primers produced TCR alpha and TCR beta cDNA libraries that carried sample barcodes and UMIs. TCRdb analysed the 5' RACE reads with MiXCR anew, one entry per CDR3 protein. The sample lists hundreds of thousands of distinct CDR3 sequences; around a quarter were seen once. The chain has TRBV19 and TRBJ1-5; maybe TRBD1 (6 bases). Source material: PBMCs or a T cell subset sorted from them (not recorded which). This TCR was sampled from an adult woman who had mild COVID-19 (a few samples of this study predate the infection). Cell type and time point are not known. The DNA for the CDR3 is TGTGCCAGTAGTATCGGGGGGCCCAATCAGCCCCAGCATTTT. This translates into CASSIGGPNQPQHF.